The next 26 T cell receptor beta chains were all read from a single sample in a study of cytomegalovirus exposure and HLA in healthy donors. The data were produced by immunoSEQ multiplex PCR, yet TCRdb's version contains in-frame clones alone and is incomplete. Altogether 100,000 to 150,000 clones are present, 95% to 97% being singletons, with the ten largest covering about 1.7%. Specimen: PBMCs. Receptors were obtained from a young man in good health and CMV-seronegative.

V is TRBV7-8 and J is TRBJ2-1; D ambiguous. Looked up from germline, CDR1 is SGHVS and CDR2 is FQNEAQ. This CDR3 has 17 residues. Trimming removed 1 base from V and 7 bases from J, with 20 bases in between. CDR3 in amino acids: CASSLEDQLVSWNEQFF. Here the CDR3 DNA reads TGTGCCAGCAGCTTAGAGGATCAGCTAGTGTCCTGGAATGAGCAGTTCTTC.

CDR3 protein: CSAQSGTQNTGELFF. Written as DNA, the CDR3 is TGCAGCGCACAGTCCGGGACACAGAACACCGGGGAGCTGTTTTTT. This chain connects TRBV29-1 to TRBJ2-2; D may be TRBD1 (6 bases). The germline V and J ends were trimmed by 7 bases and 1 base, with 16 bases remaining between them. Germline CDR1 SQVTM, CDR2 ANQGSEA. This CDR3 has 15 residues.

The chain is built from TRBV6-1 and TRBJ2-1, with 7 nucleotides matching TRBD2. V shed 0 bases and J 4 bases; nucleotides not matched to a gene: 0. The CDR3 extends over 14 amino acids. CDR1 is MNHNS and CDR2 is SASEGT in the germline V gene. CDR3 sequence (DNA): TGTGCCAGCAGTGAAGCGGGAGGGTACAATGAGCAGTTCTTC. Translated: CASSEAGGYNEQFF.

The CDR3, as DNA: TGTGCCAGCAGTTTAGGGCAGGTTCAGCCCCAGCATTTT. Its protein is CASSLGQVQPQHF. The rearrangement links TRBV28 to TRBJ1-5, with D hard to call. The CDR3 is 13 amino acids. Germline CDR1 and CDR2: MDHEN and SYDVKM. The germline V and J ends were trimmed by 2 bases and 6 bases, with 8 bases remaining between them. Drawing the rest from reference TRBV28 and TRBJ1-5, the complete variable domain is DVKVTQSSRYLVKRTGEKVFLECVQDMDHENMFWYRQDPGLGLRLIYFSYDVKMKEKGDIPEGYSVSREKKERFSLILESASTNQTSMYLCASSLGQVQPQHFGDGTRLSIL.

V gene TRBV28 combines with J gene TRBJ2-5, with 7 bases matching TRBD2. V lost 7 bases, J lost 1 base, and 12 bases stayed unmatched. The CDR3 consists of 16 residues. Germline CDR1 and CDR2: MDHEN and SYDVKM. The DNA for the CDR3 is TGTGCCAGCAACCCTGGCGGTGGGAGGGTCCAAGAGACCCAGTACTTC. Residues: CASNPGGGRVQETQYF.

The chain employs TRBV9 and TRBJ2-2; maybe TRBD1 (5 bases). The CDR3 sequence is 13 residues long. Trimming took off 6 bases at V and 3 bases at J, with 9 bases between the two ends. Germline loops: CDR1 SGDLS, CDR2 YYNGEE. DNA for the CDR3: TGTGCCAGCACCCTAGGGGACACCGGGGAGCTGTTTTTT. Translating gives CASTLGDTGELFF. Full variable domain (outside the CDR3, taken from reference TRBV9 and TRBJ2-2): DSGVTQTPKHLITATGQRVTLRCSPRSGDLSVYWYQQSLDQGLQFLIQYYNGEERAKGNILERFSAQQFPDLHSELNLSSLELGDSALYFCASTLGDTGELFFGEGSRLTVL.

This clone was observed a single time. The gene calls are TRBV28 and TRBJ1-1; 9 bases are shared with TRBD1. J gave up 0 bases and V 7 bases, and 9 bases lay outside the gene matches. In germline, CDR1 is MDHEN, CDR2 SYDVKM. The CDR3 contains 16 residues. For the CDR3, the DNA is TGTGCCAGCATCCCCGGGACAGGGACCATGAACACTGAAGCTTTCTTT. Translating it yields CASIPGTGTMNTEAFF.

This chain uses TRBV5-1 with TRBJ2-2, with 12 bases identical to TRBD1. V lost 4 bases, J lost 7 bases, and 5 bases stayed unmatched. Looked up from germline, CDR1 is SGHRS and CDR2 is YFSETQ. The CDR3 runs 15 residues. The CDR3: CASSPGTGGLGELFF. In DNA form, the CDR3 reads TGCGCCAGCAGCCCCGGGACAGGGGGCCTCGGGGAGCTGTTTTTT.

V gene TRBV6-1 combines with J gene TRBJ2-7, with no clear D. CDR3 length equals 10 residues. Trimming shortened V by 6 bases and J by 7 bases, and 7 bases separated the two germline ends. From germline, CDR1 is MNHNS and CDR2 SASEGT. CDR3 protein: CASRYIEQYF. Written as DNA, the CDR3 is TGTGCCAGCAGATATATAGAGCAGTACTTC.

For the CDR3, the DNA is TGTGCCAGCGGAGGGGATTCCTACAATGAGCAGTTCTTC. It codes for CASGGDSYNEQFF. The gene calls are TRBV9 and TRBJ2-1, with D possibly matching TRBD2 (6 bases). V was clipped by 7 bases and J by 1 base, with 9 bases between them. The CDR3 is 13 amino acids. Germline V gives CDR1 SGDLS, CDR2 YYNGEE. Together with reference TRBV9 and TRBJ2-1, the CDR3 gives the full variable domain: DSGVTQTPKHLITATGQRVTLRCSPRSGDLSVYWYQQSLDQGLQFLIQYYNGEERAKGNILERFSAQQFPDLHSELNLSSLELGDSALYFCASGGDSYNEQFFGPGTRLTVL.

The chain uses TRBV7-8 and TRBJ1-1; D is uncertain. V was trimmed by 5 bases and J by 7 bases, leaving 8 bases between them. The germline V gene encodes CDR1 SGHVS and CDR2 FQNEAQ. The CDR3 covers 11 residues. The CDR3 nucleotides are TGTGCCAGCAGCGTACTCGATGAAGCTTTCTTT. Protein: CASSVLDEAFF.

This rearrangement joins TRBV28 to TRBJ2-7; D might be TRBD2 (5 bases). The CDR3 sequence is 14 residues long. Germline CDR1 reads MDHEN; CDR2 reads SYDVKM. The V end lost 5 bases, the J end lost 2 bases, and 13 bases lay between the germline ends. CDR3 DNA: TGTGCCAGCAGTACCCGGACTGGAGCCTACGAGCAGTACTTC. Its protein is CASSTRTGAYEQYF.

CDR3 loop: CASRAGGPGETQYF. The CDR3 bases are TGTGCCAGCAGGGCGGGAGGGCCGGGGGAGACCCAGTACTTC. The rearrangement links TRBV6-1 to TRBJ2-5; 9 bases align to TRBD2. V lost 6 bases to trimming and J lost 5 bases; unmatched junction nucleotides: 7. From germline, CDR1 is MNHNS and CDR2 SASEGT. The CDR3 loop spans 14 amino acids.

V usage is TRBV5-8 and J usage is TRBJ1-5; D gene uncertain. V lost 3 bases to trimming and J lost 4 bases, with 11 bases between them. CDR1 is SGHTS and CDR2 is YDEGEE in the germline V gene. This CDR3 contains 14 residues. The CDR3 protein is CASSSGGPNQPQHF. Here the CDR3 DNA reads TGTGCCAGCAGCTCTGGAGGGCCTAATCAGCCCCAGCATTTT.

CDR3 nucleotide sequence: TGCAGCCCTTGGGGCCACCCCGGGGGGAATGAGCAGTTCTTC. Translation: CSPWGHPGGNEQFF. The chain is built from TRBV29-1 and TRBJ2-1; TRBD2 matches at 7 bases. The V and J ends lost 8 bases and 7 bases, in that order; junction bases with no gene match: 14. This CDR3 has 14 residues. Germline V gene lookup returns CDR1 SQVTM and CDR2 ANQGSEA.

The V gene is TRBV7-9, the J gene TRBJ2-3, with 11 positions matching TRBD2. Losses at the gene ends were 5 bases for V and 4 bases for J; bases not matched to a gene: 8. CDR3 length equals 16 residues. Per germline, CDR1 SEHNR and CDR2 FQNEAQ (reference sequence). The CDR3 DNA is TGTGCCAGCAGCCCAACTAGCGGGAGTTACTCAGATACGCAGTATTTT. Translated: CASSPTSGSYSDTQYF.

V is TRBV7-2 and J is TRBJ2-1; 8 bases line up with TRBD2. CDR1 and CDR2 from the germline V gene are SGHTA and FQGNSA. This CDR3 spans 17 amino acids. V shed 0 bases, J shed 7 bases, and the junction held 11 bases outside the gene matches. DNA of the CDR3: TGTGCCAGCAGCTTAGCGGGGAAGGGGCTAGCGGGTAATGAGCAGTTCTTC. Protein sequence: CASSLAGKGLAGNEQFF.

V is TRBV6-5 and J is TRBJ2-3; no firm D call. Germline assignment: CDR1 MNHEY and CDR2 SVGAGI. The ends were cut back, 4 bases at V and 4 bases at J, with 6 bases in the middle. The CDR3 runs to 12 residues. The CDR3 DNA reads TGTGCCAGCAGTTCCCGGTCAGATACGCAGTATTTT. Translating it yields CASSSRSDTQYF.

V gene TRBV6-5 combines with J gene TRBJ2-1; possibly TRBD2 for D (6 bases). V shed 1 base and J shed 7 bases, with 14 bases lying between them. The CDR3 totals 15 residues. The germline V gene encodes CDR1 MNHEY and CDR2 SVGAGI. CDR3 sequence (DNA): TGTGCCAGCAGTTACTTTCTAGCGAGCTGGAATGAGCAGTTCTTC. Its translation: CASSYFLASWNEQFF.

V gene TRBV11-3 combines with J gene TRBJ2-1; D is perhaps TRBD2 (6 bases). The V end lost 0 bases, the J end lost 5 bases, and 23 bases lay between the germline ends. The CDR3 has 19 amino acids. The germline V gene encodes CDR1 SGHNT and CDR2 YENEEA. Here the CDR3 reads CASSLEFLVGGDRDNEQFF. CDR3 nucleotides: TGTGCCAGCAGCTTAGAATTCCTGGTGGGAGGAGACCGTGACAATGAGCAGTTCTTC.

DNA for the CDR3: TGTGCCAGTAGTAGGCGGACAGGTTCAGACACCGGGGAGCTGTTTTTT. Translating it yields CASSRRTGSDTGELFF. This sequence joins TRBV19 and TRBJ2-2; 7 bases align to TRBD1. Trimming at V came to 4 bases and at J to 3 bases, leaving 8 bases not matched to a gene. Germline V lookup: CDR1 LNHDA, CDR2 SQIVND (reference sequence). The CDR3 runs 16 residues.

J is TRBJ1-4 and V is TRBV5-1; D may be TRBD1 (6 bases). CDR1 SGHRS and CDR2 YFSETQ come from the germline V gene. The CDR3 covers 17 residues. V gave up 4 bases and J gave up 0 bases, with 16 bases separating them. CDR3 protein: CASSLGAAPATNEKLFF. The CDR3, as DNA: TGCGCCAGCAGCCTGGGGGCCGCCCCGGCAACTAATGAAAAACTGTTTTTT.

The chain has TRBV19 and TRBJ2-7; D may be TRBD1 (5 bases). The V gene lost 0 bases and the J gene lost 1 base, with 13 bases spanning the gap. Germline-derived CDR1 and CDR2 are LNHDA and SQIVND (reference sequence). This CDR3 spans 16 amino acids. CDR3 nucleotides: TGTGCCAGTAGTATAGATCCAGGGTACGGGTCCTACGAGCAGTACTTC. It encodes CASSIDPGYGSYEQYF. The entire variable domain, with the rest obtained from reference TRBV19 and TRBJ2-7, is as follows: DGGITQSPKYLFRKEGQNVTLSCEQNLNHDAMYWYRQDPGQGLRLIYYSQIVNDFQKGDIAEGYSVSREKKESFPLTVTSAQKNPTAFYLCASSIDPGYGSYEQYFGPGTRLTVT.

For the CDR3, the DNA is TGTGCCAGTAGTACAACAGGGGTATATGGCTACACCTTC. It codes for CASSTTGVYGYTF. The gene calls are TRBV19 and TRBJ1-2; 7 bases are shared with TRBD1. Losses at the gene ends were 4 bases for V and 5 bases for J; bases not matched to a gene: 4. The CDR3 consists of 13 residues. Per germline, CDR1 LNHDA and CDR2 SQIVND (reference sequence).

The rearrangement uses TRBV10-3 and TRBJ2-3; no firm D call. The germline CDR1 and CDR2 sequences are ENHRY and SYGVKD. The germline V and J ends were trimmed by 6 bases and 3 bases, with 10 bases remaining between them. This CDR3 contains 13 residues. The CDR3: CAISSQATDTQYF. The CDR3 DNA reads TGTGCCATCAGCTCTCAAGCAACAGATACGCAGTATTTT.

The CDR3 region has the DNA TGTGCCTGGAACAGGGGGAACGAGCAGTACTTC. It specifies CAWNRGNEQYF. The rearrangement joins TRBV30 to TRBJ2-7; 8 bases fit TRBD1. The CDR3 contains 11 residues. Germline V gives CDR1 GTSNPN, CDR2 SVGIG (reference sequence). V was clipped by 4 bases and J by 5 bases; unmatched bases: 1.